This entry concerns a single TCR beta chain. The data are from a study of blood T cell repertoires in COVID-19. The wider study: The analysed material was cDNA or gDNA that came from T cells, B-cell-depleted T cells, or PBMCs.

As processed by the authors: Reference gene primer amplification gave nucleated cell count estimates. Method: immunoSEQ multiplex PCR; TCRdb's copy keeps in-frame clones and lacks some. The D gene and trimming were derived from the DNA, and the V and J assignments and clone size from that table. The data show about 95,000 clones, around 90% seen once. V gave up 2 bases and J gave up 4 bases, with 15 bases separating them. Germline assignment: CDR1 SGHNT and CDR2 YYREEE (reference sequence). This CDR3 contains 15 residues. The V and J genes are TRBV5-4 and TRBJ1-2; D remains unclear. The sequenced sample was peripheral blood. This clonotype was obtained from a man aged 55 to 70 with COVID-19, enrolled during active disease. The DNA for the CDR3 is TGTGCCAGCAGCTTACAAATCGGGCGGGGCTATGGCTACACCTTC. It codes for CASSLQIGRGYGYTF. The full variable domain, rest sourced from reference TRBV5-4 and TRBJ1-2, is ETGVTQSPTHLIKTRGQQVTLRCSSQSGHNTVSWYQQALGQGPQFIFQYYREEENGRGNFPPRFSGLQFPNYSSELNVNALELDDSALYLCASSLQIGRGYGYTFGSGTRLTVV.